This entry lists 15 T cell receptor beta chains sequenced from one sample in a study of blood T cell repertoires in COVID-19. The table came from immunoSEQ multiplex PCR; TCRdb's copy has only in-frame clones and leaves some out. Of over 300,000 clones in the sample, around 86% were seen once. Material: peripheral blood. All receptors come from a woman aged 45 to 65 with acute or convalescent COVID-19.

CDR3 DNA sequence: TGTGCCAGCAGGGCCAGCGGGAGATATACCGGGGAGCTGTTTTTT. Its protein product is CASRASGRYTGELFF. The V gene is TRBV7-2, the J gene TRBJ2-2; 8 bases match TRBD2. V lost 6 bases to trimming and J lost 5 bases; unmatched junction nucleotides: 8. The germline CDR1 and CDR2 sequences are SGHTA and FQGNSA. The CDR3 loop spans 15 amino acids.

The V and J genes are TRBV24-1 and TRBJ2-5; a possible D gene is TRBD2 (6 bases). The CDR3 runs 16 residues. The V gene lost 6 bases and the J gene lost 5 bases, with 21 bases spanning the gap. Germline V gene lookup returns CDR1 KGHDR and CDR2 SFDVKD. For the CDR3, the DNA is TGTGCCACCAGTTCTTGGTCTAGCGCGATTCAGGAGACCCAGTACTTC. Residues: CATSSWSSAIQETQYF.

V gene TRBV7-8 combines with J gene TRBJ2-7; 9 nucleotides match TRBD1. CDR1 and CDR2 from the germline V gene are SGHVS and FQNEAQ. There are 14 residues in the CDR3. With 5 bases clipped from V and 2 bases from J, the junction kept 4 bases outside the gene matches. This chain's CDR3 is CASSRQGETYEQYF. CDR3 in DNA: TGTGCCAGCAGCCGACAGGGGGAAACCTACGAGCAGTACTTC.

This sequence joins TRBV28 and TRBJ2-3; 7 positions agree with TRBD2. The V gene end was trimmed by 4 bases and the J gene end by 3 bases; junction bases not matched to a gene: 13. The CDR3 is 17 amino acids. Per the germline V gene, CDR1 is MDHEN and CDR2 is SYDVKM. The CDR3 DNA reads as TGTGCCAGCAGTTCCCCCTTCTTGGCGGGAGAGACAGATACGCAGTATTTT. It yields the protein CASSSPFLAGETDTQYF.

The gene calls are TRBV5-1 and TRBJ2-1, with TRBD1 identical over 8 bases. V shed 3 bases and J 7 bases; nucleotides not matched to a gene: 12. The CDR3 loop spans 16 amino acids. Looked up from germline, CDR1 is SGHRS and CDR2 is YFSETQ. CDR3 protein: CASSSSGGALGNEQFF. CDR3 sequence (DNA): TGCGCCAGCAGCTCCTCAGGGGGCGCTTTAGGGAATGAGCAGTTCTTC.

The gene calls are TRBV18 and TRBJ2-7; D is possibly TRBD1 (6 bases). The V gene's germline CDR1 is KGHSH and CDR2 LQKENI. Trimming cost V 3 bases and J 0 bases, with 21 bases left between them. This CDR3 has 18 amino acids. The DNA for the CDR3 is TGTGCCAGCTCACCTCCCAGGGGCAGGGCACGAAGCTCCTACGAGCAGTACTTC. Its translation is CASSPPRGRARSSYEQYF.

This sequence joins TRBV7-9 and TRBJ2-2; tentatively, D is TRBD1 (5 bases). V gave up 0 bases and J gave up 5 bases, with 7 bases separating them. Germline CDR1 and CDR2: SEHNR and FQNEAQ (reference sequence). The CDR3 length is 14 residues. Here the CDR3 reads CASSLAGVTGELFF. CDR3 bases: TGTGCCAGCAGCTTAGCAGGGGTAACCGGGGAGCTGTTTTTT.

This chain uses TRBV18 with TRBJ2-7, with D possibly being TRBD1 (6 bases). This CDR3 has 14 residues. The V end lost 5 bases, the J end lost 6 bases, and 17 bases lay between the germline ends. Germline-derived CDR1 and CDR2 are KGHSH and LQKENI. CDR3 region: CASSASARGSEQYF. The DNA for the CDR3 is TGTGCCAGCTCAGCCTCGGCCAGGGGTTCCGAGCAGTACTTC.

The rearrangement links TRBV6-1 to TRBJ1-2; D is undetermined. Trimming shortened V by 3 bases and J by 5 bases, and 7 bases separated the two germline ends. The CDR3 runs 12 residues. Germline V gene lookup returns CDR1 MNHNS and CDR2 SASEGT. CDR3: CASSDRTYGYTF. In DNA form, the CDR3 reads TGTGCCAGCAGTGACCGAACTTATGGCTACACCTTC.

Only one count was recorded for this clone. In nucleotides, the CDR3 is TGCGCCAGCAGCCAAGTCTACAGAATGAACACTGAAGCTTTCTTT. Encoded protein: CASSQVYRMNTEAFF. The chain joins TRBV4-1 to TRBJ1-1; D is unclear. CDR3 length: 15 residues. With 1 base removed from V and 0 bases from J, the gap between germline ends came to 9 bases. Germline lookup yields CDR1 MGHRA and CDR2 YSYEKL.

This chain uses TRBV6-5 with TRBJ2-3, with D uncertain. CDR3 length: 15 amino acids. V was trimmed by 8 bases and J by 1 base, leaving 16 bases between them. The V gene's germline CDR1 is MNHEY and CDR2 SVGAGI. DNA for the CDR3: TGTGCCAGCTCAGATGTTGGTGAGGGCACAGATACGCAGTATTTT. Its translation: CASSDVGEGTDTQYF.

In nucleotides, the CDR3 is TGTGCCAGCAGCCAAGATAACCCCACAAGCAATCAGCCCCAGCATTTT. Its protein product is CASSQDNPTSNQPQHF. The J gene is TRBJ1-5, the V gene TRBV3-1 (or the pseudogene TRBV3-2), with D unresolved. Germline V gene sequence: CDR1 LGHDT, CDR2 YNNKEL (reference sequence). V was shortened by 0 bases and J by 1 base, with 10 bases between the two germline ends. The CDR3 is 16 amino acids.

The rearrangement links TRBV7-9 to TRBJ1-1, with a tentative D call TRBD1 (6 bases). This CDR3 has 13 residues. CDR1 is SEHNR and CDR2 is FQNEAQ in the germline V gene (reference sequence). V gave up 1 base and J gave up 10 bases, with 13 bases separating them. This CDR3 is CASSLGHRARAFF. The CDR3, as DNA: TGTGCCAGCAGCTTAGGACACAGGGCTCGAGCTTTCTTT.

In this sample, this clone turned up once. This sequence joins TRBV24-1 and TRBJ2-6, with D perhaps TRBD2 (5 bases). Trimming removed 0 bases at V and 2 bases at J, with 7 bases between. In germline, CDR1 is KGHDR, CDR2 SFDVKD. The CDR3 consists of 16 residues. CDR3 in amino acids: CATSDLRDTGANVLTF. For the CDR3, the DNA is TGTGCCACCAGTGATTTGCGGGATACTGGGGCCAACGTCCTGACTTTC.

V and J are TRBV9 and TRBJ2-7; tentatively, D is TRBD2 (6 bases). The CDR3 loop spans 15 amino acids. Trimming cost V 3 bases and J 7 bases, with 20 bases left between them. The germline V gene has CDR1 SGDLS and CDR2 YYNGEE. The CDR3 nucleotides are TGTGCCAGCAGCGCAGACCTGGAGGGCCTGGGTGAGCAGTACTTC. Translating it yields CASSADLEGLGEQYF.